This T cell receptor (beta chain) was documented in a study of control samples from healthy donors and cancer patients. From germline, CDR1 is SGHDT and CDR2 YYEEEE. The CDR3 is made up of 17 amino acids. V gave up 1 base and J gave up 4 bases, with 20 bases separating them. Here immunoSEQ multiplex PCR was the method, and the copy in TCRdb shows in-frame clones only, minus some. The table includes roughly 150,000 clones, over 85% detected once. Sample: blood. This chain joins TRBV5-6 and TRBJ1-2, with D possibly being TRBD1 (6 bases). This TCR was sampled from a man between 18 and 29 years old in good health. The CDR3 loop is CASSLFFIGGTSYGYTF. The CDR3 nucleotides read TGTGCCAGCAGCTTGTTTTTCATTGGCGGGACATCCTATGGCTACACCTTC.